This TCR beta chain appears in the sequencing data of a study of tumor-infiltrating lymphocytes in primary liver carcinoma. CDR3 length equals 15 residues. Trimming stripped 11 bases from V and 6 bases from J, with 23 bases between. Blood RNA originated from unsorted whole blood, with germline DNA additionally extracted. Synthesis of TCR beta cDNA was carried out from approximately 470 ng total RNA with a constant-region primer. Three nested multiplex PCR rounds, a slightly modified ARM-PCR, produced the libraries for TCR beta. Investigators reported that the first two PCR rounds, at 10 to 11 cycles each, used TRBV1-TRBV30 forward primers with a C-beta reverse primer. TCRdb used MiXCR to reprocess the multiplex PCR reads, holding one entry per CDR3 protein. The data contain 150,000 to 200,000 distinct CDR3 sequences, 50% to 75% of them singletons. Whole-study findings and limits: The top-250-clone fraction was significantly higher in tumors than in blood (p = 0.039).

A remark on this clonotype: The antigen is undetermined.

V is TRBV12-3 or TRBV12-4 and J is TRBJ2-1; D possibly corresponds to TRBD2 (7 bases). The sample taken for sequencing was peripheral blood. The sequence derives from a man in his forties with primary liver carcinoma and hepatitis B virus infection. CDR3 nucleotides: TGTGCCGGCCTTGAGGGGGGGTTGATATCCAATGAGCAGTTCTTC. Amino acids: CAGLEGGLISNEQFF.